This TCR beta chain is drawn from a study of response to subunit inactivated influenza vaccine. General study results and limits: It was suggested by the authors that few new T cells are recruited by each seasonal influenza vaccination.

This CDR3 is built from 12 residues. V was cut by 6 bases and J by 5 bases, with 11 bases left in between. Germline CDR1 and CDR2: DFQATT and SNEGSKA (reference sequence). TCRdb re-called the RT-PCR reads with MiXCR, one entry per CDR3 protein. This table has 450,000 to 550,000 distinct CDR3 sequences, approximately 24% appearing once. A note on this clonotype: Antigen unknown.

Sequencing was performed on CD4+ T cells sorted from PBMCs, taken around 5 days after vaccination. The chain is built from TRBV20-1 and TRBJ1-5; D is perhaps TRBD1 (6 bases). The source is a man aged 50 or older who received an inactivated influenza vaccine. The CDR3 here is CSAGDNHQPQHF. CDR3 coding DNA: TGCAGTGCGGGGGACAATCATCAGCCCCAGCATTTT.